The present entry profiles one T cell receptor beta chain with its context. Its specificity is unknown. The data were obtained in a study of cytomegalovirus exposure and HLA in healthy donors. Using immunoSEQ multiplex PCR, the repertoire was profiled, and TCRdb retains in-frame clones only, with some absent. The sample contains some 150,000 clones, roughly nine tenths of which appear only once. Study outcomes and limitations: Associated with cytomegalovirus, according to the listing, were 150 to 200 TCR beta chains.

Germline CDR1 reads MNHNS; CDR2 reads SASEGT. Deletions cut 2 bases from V and 5 bases from J, with 12 bases between. The CDR3 totals 14 residues. The receptor's source is a man younger than 35 in good health and CMV-seronegative. V is TRBV6-1 and J is TRBJ1-1, with D tentatively TRBD1 (5 bases). Sequencing was done on a sample of PBMCs. The CDR3, as DNA: TGTGCCAGCAGTGAAAGTCGGGGGAGAACTGAAGCTTTCTTT. This sequence encodes CASSESRGRTEAFF.